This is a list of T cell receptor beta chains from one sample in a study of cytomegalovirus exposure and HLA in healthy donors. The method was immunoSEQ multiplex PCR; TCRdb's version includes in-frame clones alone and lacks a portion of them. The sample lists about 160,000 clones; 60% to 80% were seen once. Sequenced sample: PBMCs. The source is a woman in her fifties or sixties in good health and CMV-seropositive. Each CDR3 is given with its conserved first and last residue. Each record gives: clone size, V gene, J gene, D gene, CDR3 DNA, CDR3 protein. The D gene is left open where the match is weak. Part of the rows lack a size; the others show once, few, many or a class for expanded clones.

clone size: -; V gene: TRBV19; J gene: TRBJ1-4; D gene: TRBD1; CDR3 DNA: TGTGCCAGTAAATCGACAGGGGGCAATGAAAAACTGTTTTTT; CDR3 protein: CASKSTGGNEKLFF
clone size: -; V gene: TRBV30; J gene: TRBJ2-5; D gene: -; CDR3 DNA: TGTGCCTGGACCAAGGGGGGGTCCCGGCAAGAGACCCAGTACTTC; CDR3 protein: CAWTKGGSRQETQYF
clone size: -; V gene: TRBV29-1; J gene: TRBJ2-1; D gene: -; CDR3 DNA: TGCAGCGTCCAGACAGTCGACTACAATGAGCAGTTCTTC; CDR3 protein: CSVQTVDYNEQFF
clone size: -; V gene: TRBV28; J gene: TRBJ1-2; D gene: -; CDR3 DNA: TGTGCCAGCACCCCGGGGGGGACCTATGGCTACACCTTC; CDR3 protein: CASTPGGTYGYTF
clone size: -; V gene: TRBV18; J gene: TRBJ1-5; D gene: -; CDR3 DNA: TGTGCCAGCTCACCAAGTGCTGGCCCAAATCAGCCCCAGCATTTT; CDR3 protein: CASSPSAGPNQPQHF
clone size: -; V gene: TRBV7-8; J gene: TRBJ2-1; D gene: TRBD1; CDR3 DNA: TGTGCCAGCAGCCCGGCGACAGGGATAAGTTTGAATGAGCAGTTCTTC; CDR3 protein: CASSPATGISLNEQFF
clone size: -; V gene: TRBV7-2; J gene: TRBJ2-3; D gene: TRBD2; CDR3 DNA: TGTGCCAGCAGCTTTGGACTAGCGGTAGATACGCAGTATTTT; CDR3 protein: CASSFGLAVDTQYF
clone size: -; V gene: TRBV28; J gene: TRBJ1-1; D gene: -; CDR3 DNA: TGTGCCAGCAGTTGGCCAGGGGCTTTTGAAGCTTTCTTT; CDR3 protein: CASSWPGAFEAFF
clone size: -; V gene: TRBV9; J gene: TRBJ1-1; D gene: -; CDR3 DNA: TGTGCCAGCAGCCCCGGGGGGACGGATGAAGCTTTCTTT; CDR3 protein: CASSPGGTDEAFF
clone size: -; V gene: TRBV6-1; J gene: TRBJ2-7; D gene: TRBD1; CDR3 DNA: TGTGCCAGCAGTGAAGGTCTGACAGGGGCCATTCGATACTTC; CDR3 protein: CASSEGLTGAIRYF
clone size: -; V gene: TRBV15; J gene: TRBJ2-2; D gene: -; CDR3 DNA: TGTGCCACCAGCAGAGAGAAGGGGAGGAGGAACACCGGGGAGCTGTTTTTT; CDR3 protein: CATSREKGRRNTGELFF
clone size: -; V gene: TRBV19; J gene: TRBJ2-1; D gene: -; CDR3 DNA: TGTGCCAGTAGTAGCCTAGATTACAATGAGCAGTTCTTC; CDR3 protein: CASSSLDYNEQFF
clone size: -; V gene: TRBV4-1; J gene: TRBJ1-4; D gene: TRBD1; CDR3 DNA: TGCGCCAGCAGTGAGGAGGGACAGGGGTTTGGAAATGAAAAACTGTTTTTT; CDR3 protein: CASSEEGQGFGNEKLFF
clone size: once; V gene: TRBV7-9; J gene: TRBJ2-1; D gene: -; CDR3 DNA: TGTGCCAGCAGCTTACCGCAGGGGAAGATGGATGAGCAGTTCTTC; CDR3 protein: CASSLPQGKMDEQFF
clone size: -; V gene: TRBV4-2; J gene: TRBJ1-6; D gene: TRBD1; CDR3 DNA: TGTGCCAGCAGCCAAGCGGACAGGGTTTACAATAATTCACCCCTCCACTTT; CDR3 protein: CASSQADRVYNNSPLHF
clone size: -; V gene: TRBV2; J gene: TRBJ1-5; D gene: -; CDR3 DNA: TGTGCCAGCAACCAGGGTAACAGCAATCAGCCCCAGCATTTT; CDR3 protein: CASNQGNSNQPQHF
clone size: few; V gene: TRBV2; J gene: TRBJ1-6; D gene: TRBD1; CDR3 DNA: TGTGCCAGCCTACCCGGGACAGGGGTTAATTCACCCCTCCACTTT; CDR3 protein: CASLPGTGVNSPLHF
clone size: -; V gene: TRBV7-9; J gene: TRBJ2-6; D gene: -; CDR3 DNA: TGTGCCAGCAGCTTATCTACCACGGTTTACTCTGGGGCCAACGTCCTGACTTTC; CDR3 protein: CASSLSTTVYSGANVLTF
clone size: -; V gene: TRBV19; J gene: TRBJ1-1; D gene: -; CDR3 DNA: TGTGCCAGTAGTACCGGACAGCCGGGTCCCACTGAAGCTTTCTTT; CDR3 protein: CASSTGQPGPTEAFF
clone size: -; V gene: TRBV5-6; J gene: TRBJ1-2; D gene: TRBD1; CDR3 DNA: TGTGCCAGCAGCTTTGGGACAGCACCCATCCCCCCCTATGGCTACACCTTC; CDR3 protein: CASSFGTAPIPPYGYTF
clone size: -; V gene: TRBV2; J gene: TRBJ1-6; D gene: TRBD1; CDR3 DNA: TGTGCCAGCAGCTTCTTCCGGGACAGCAATTCACCCCTCCACTTT; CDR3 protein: CASSFFRDSNSPLHF
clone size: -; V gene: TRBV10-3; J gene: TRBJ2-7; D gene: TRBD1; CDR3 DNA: TGTGCCATCACCGATCCGGGACAGGCAGCCTACGAGCAGTACTTC; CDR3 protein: CAITDPGQAAYEQYF
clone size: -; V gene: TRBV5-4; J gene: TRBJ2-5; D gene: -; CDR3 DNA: TGTGCCAGCAGCTTTGGTCCGGAAGGGGTAGAAGAGACCCAGTACTTC; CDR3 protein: CASSFGPEGVEETQYF
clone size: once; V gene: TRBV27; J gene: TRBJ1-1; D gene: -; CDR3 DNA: TGTGCCAGCAGTGTTAACAGGGTTGGGGTAGCTTTCTTT; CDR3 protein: CASSVNRVGVAFF
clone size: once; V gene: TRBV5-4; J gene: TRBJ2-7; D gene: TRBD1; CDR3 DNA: TGTGCCAGCAACCGCGGGACAGGGCAGGACGAGCAGTACTTC; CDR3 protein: CASNRGTGQDEQYF
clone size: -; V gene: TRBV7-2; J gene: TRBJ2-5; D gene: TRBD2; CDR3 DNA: TGTGCCAGCAGCTTAGTGACTAGCGGAGAGACCCAGTACTTC; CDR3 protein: CASSLVTSGETQYF
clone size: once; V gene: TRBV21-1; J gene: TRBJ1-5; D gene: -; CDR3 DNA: TGTGCCAGCAGCAAACGACAGGATCGTCAGCCCCAGCATTTT; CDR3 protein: CASSKRQDRQPQHF
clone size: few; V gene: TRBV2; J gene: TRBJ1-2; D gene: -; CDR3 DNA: TGTGCCAGCAGTGTCCCTATGGGCTACACCTTC; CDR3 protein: CASSVPMGYTF
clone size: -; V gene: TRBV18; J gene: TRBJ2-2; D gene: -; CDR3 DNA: TGTGCCAGCTCGTCTATGGACATCGCCGGGGAGCTGTTTTTT; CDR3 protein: CASSSMDIAGELFF
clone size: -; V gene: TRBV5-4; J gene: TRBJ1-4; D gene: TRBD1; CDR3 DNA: TGTGCCTCGAAACGACAGGGAACAACTAATGAAAAACTGTTTTTT; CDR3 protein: CASKRQGTTNEKLFF
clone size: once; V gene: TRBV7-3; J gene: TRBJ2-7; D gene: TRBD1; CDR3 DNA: TGTGCCAGCAGCTTAAGACAGGGGAATGAGCAGTACTTC; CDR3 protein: CASSLRQGNEQYF
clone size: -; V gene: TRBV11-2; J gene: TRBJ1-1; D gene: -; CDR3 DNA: TGTGCCAGCAGCTTTACCGGGGAGACTGAAGCTTTCTTT; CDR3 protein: CASSFTGETEAFF
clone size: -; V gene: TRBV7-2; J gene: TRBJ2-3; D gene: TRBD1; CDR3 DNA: TGTGCCAGCAGCTTAAGGGCCGGGACAGGGGGCAAAGATACGCAGTATTTT; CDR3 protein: CASSLRAGTGGKDTQYF
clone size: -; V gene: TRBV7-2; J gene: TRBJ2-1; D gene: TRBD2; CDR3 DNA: TGTGCCAGCAGCTTAGCGCTCGGCGGGGGGGCACTCCACGAGCAGTTCTTC; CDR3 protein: CASSLALGGGALHEQFF
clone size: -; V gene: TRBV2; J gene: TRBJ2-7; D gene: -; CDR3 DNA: TGTGCCAGCAGTGAAGGGAGGCGGGATCTGGACGAGCAGTACTTC; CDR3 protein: CASSEGRRDLDEQYF
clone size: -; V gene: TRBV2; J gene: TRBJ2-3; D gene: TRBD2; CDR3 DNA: TGTGCCAGCAGTGACCTGGAGCTAGCGGGGGGCACAGATACGCAGTATTTT; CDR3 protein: CASSDLELAGGTDTQYF
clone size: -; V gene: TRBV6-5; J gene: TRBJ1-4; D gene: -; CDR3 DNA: TGTGCCAGCAGTTTTACCCCGAAGGAGGAAAAACTGTTTTTT; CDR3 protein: CASSFTPKEEKLFF
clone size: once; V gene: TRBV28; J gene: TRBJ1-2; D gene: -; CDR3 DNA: TGTGCCAGCAGTTTAAGGCAGGAAGAGGGCTACACCTTC; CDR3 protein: CASSLRQEEGYTF
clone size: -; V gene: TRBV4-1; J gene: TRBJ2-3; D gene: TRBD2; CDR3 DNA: TGCGCCAGCAGCCAACCGGGACTAAGCACAGATACGCAGTATTTT; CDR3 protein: CASSQPGLSTDTQYF
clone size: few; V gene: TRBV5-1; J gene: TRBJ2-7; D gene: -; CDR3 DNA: TGCGCCAGCAGCTGGGGGACTTCCTACGAGCAGTACTTC; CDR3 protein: CASSWGTSYEQYF
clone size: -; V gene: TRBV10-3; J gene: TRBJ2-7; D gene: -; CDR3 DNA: TGTGCCATCAGTAACCAGGGAATTATCCACGAGCAGTACTTC; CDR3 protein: CAISNQGIIHEQYF
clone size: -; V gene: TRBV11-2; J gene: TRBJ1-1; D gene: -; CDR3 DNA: TGTGCCAGCAGCTTAACGCCAGGGCTGAACACTGAAGCTTTCTTT; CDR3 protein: CASSLTPGLNTEAFF
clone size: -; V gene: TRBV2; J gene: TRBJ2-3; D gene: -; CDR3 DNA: TGTGCCAGCGCGACAGGCACTAGCACAGATACGCAGTATTTT; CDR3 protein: CASATGTSTDTQYF
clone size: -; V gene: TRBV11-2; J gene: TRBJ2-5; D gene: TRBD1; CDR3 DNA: TGTGCCAGCAGCCACAGGGGGCGCGAGACCCAGTACTTC; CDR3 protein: CASSHRGRETQYF
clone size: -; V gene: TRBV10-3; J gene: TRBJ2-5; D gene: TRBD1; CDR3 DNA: TGTGCCATCAGTGATGGGACAGAAGAGACCCAGTACTTC; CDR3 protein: CAISDGTEETQYF
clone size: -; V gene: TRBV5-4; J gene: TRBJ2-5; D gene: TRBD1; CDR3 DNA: TGTGCCAGCAGCTCGGGACAGGGAAAGGAGACCCAGTACTTC; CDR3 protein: CASSSGQGKETQYF
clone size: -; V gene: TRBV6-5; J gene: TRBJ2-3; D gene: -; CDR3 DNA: TGTGCCAGCAGTTATGAGGGAGCTAGCACAGATACGCAGTATTTT; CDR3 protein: CASSYEGASTDTQYF
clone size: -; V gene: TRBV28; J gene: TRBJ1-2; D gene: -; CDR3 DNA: TGTGCCAGCAGTTTAGCGAGGGATCGCGACTATGGCTACACCTTC; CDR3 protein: CASSLARDRDYGYTF
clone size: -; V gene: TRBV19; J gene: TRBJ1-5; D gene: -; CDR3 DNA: TGTGCCAGTAGTCTGTTGGGACAACCAAATCAGCCCCAGCATTTT; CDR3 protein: CASSLLGQPNQPQHF
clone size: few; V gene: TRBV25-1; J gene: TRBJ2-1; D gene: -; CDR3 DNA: TGTGCCAGCAGTCAAGTAGGGGGAGTTTTATACAATGAGCAGTTCTTC; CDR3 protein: CASSQVGGVLYNEQFF
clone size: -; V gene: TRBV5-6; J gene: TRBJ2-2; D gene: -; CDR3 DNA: TGTGCCAGCAGCTGGCGAATGGCGGGGAACACCGGGGAGCTGTTTTTT; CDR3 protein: CASSWRMAGNTGELFF
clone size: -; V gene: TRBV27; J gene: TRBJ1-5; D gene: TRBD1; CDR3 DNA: TGTGCCAGCGGCCGGGCAAGAAGGACAGGGGTACGTCAGCCCCAGCATTTT; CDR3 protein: CASGRARRTGVRQPQHF
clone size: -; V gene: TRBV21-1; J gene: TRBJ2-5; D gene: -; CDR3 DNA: TGTGCCAGCAGTCACACGAGGAGGGGAGAGACCCAGTACTTC; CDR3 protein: CASSHTRRGETQYF
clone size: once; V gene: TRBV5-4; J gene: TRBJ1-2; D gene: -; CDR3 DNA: TGTGCCAGCAGCCTTGGTAGGGAGGCTAACTATGGCTACACCTTC; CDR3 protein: CASSLGREANYGYTF
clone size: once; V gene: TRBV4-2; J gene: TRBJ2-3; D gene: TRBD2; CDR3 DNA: TGTGCCAGCAGCCAAGAGGGGGTAGCGGGCGTCACAGATACGCAGTATTTT; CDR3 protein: CASSQEGVAGVTDTQYF